The present T cell receptor (beta chain) was sequenced within a study of blood T cell repertoires in COVID-19 (dated by TCRdb to about 2020). For the wider study: Samples from collaborators originated in the United States, Italy and Spain and spanned both the acute and convalescent phases of COVID-19. Where available, HLA class I and class II types were taken from metadata supplied by the sample provider and were not determined by assay-based typing. The prospective study material was composed of cDNA or gDNA derived from T cells, B-cell-depleted T cells, or PBMCs. Samples came from the ongoing ImmuneRACE study (first 160 participants) plus 1,254 subjects from 6 global collaborators. The sample metadata nearly always contained a de-identified subject ID, COVID-19 status, age in years and sex. A freely available public database, intended as a resource for researchers studying the immune response to SARS-CoV-2, is where the repertoires were released. Subjects who had been exposed to COVID-19, were actively infected with it, or had recovered from it provided the deeply sampled blood TCRbeta repertoires that made up the dataset.

TCRbeta CDR3 regions were amplified from genomic DNA using the immunoSEQ Assay, a bias-controlled multiplex PCR. The original pipeline was this. Nucleated cell counts per sample were estimated from amplification of reference gene primers within the assay. Sequence reads were collapsed and filtered to measure the absolute abundance of every unique TCRbeta CDR3 rearrangement. Productive Simpson clonality was computed per sample as the square root of Simpson's diversity index over productive rearrangements. Held by TCRdb, this immuneACCESS table contains in-frame sequences only and omits some clones. Under half of the omission traces to an unresolved V gene where checked; the cause of the rest is unknown. D and trimming come from the DNA, and the V and J calls and clone size come from that table. The sample data list 55,000 to 75,000 clones, and 70% to 80% of these were observed just once. In total, the top ten clones hold roughly 3% of the sample.

Overall study outcomes, separate from this receptor: Clinical and demographic metadata were provided uncurated, with the amount varying by source and participant.

Whole blood was collected in K2EDTA tubes by collaborating institutions according to the institutions' own protocols. For TCRbeta analysis, collaborators shipped samples as frozen whole blood, isolated PBMCs, or DNA extracted from either of those sample types. The CDR3 runs 12 amino acids, cysteine and phenylalanine included. Only CDR3 DNA is held: 36 bases, read in frame from base 1. The germline ends are 7 bases apart after V is trimmed by 4 bases and J by 7 bases. As encoded in the germline V gene, CDR1 is MGHRA while CDR2 is YSYEKL. By share, this clone ranks as medium-sized (0.01 to 0.1%). Its antigen remains undetermined. The input lacks base qualities; no much larger clone sits a single base away.

This TCR was sampled from a man between 60 and 70 years old with acute or convalescent COVID-19. The sample consisted of peripheral blood. The chain links TRBV4-1 with TRBJ2-2; the D segment cannot be called with confidence. The bases read TGCGCCAGCAGCCGGTCCGGCGGGGAGCTGTTTTTT. This is translated as CASSRSGGELFF.